This T cell receptor (beta chain) was found in a study of blood T cell repertoires in COVID-19. About the study: The study drew acute and convalescent COVID-19 samples from the United States, Italy and Spain. Sources were T cells, B-cell-depleted T cells, or PBMCs; the material itself was cDNA or gDNA.

Methods used by the authors: Nucleated cell counts were estimated from reference gene primer amplification. The data were produced by immunoSEQ multiplex PCR, yet TCRdb's version contains in-frame clones alone and is incomplete. V and J calls and clone size are copied from that table; D and trimming were computed from the DNA. Of roughly 89,000 clones in the sample, roughly 80% were seen once. This receptor was identified in a woman of 80 years or more with acute or convalescent COVID-19. Sequenced sample: peripheral blood.

In DNA, the CDR3 is TGTGCCAGCAGCCTAAACAGGGGGTACACCGGGGAGCTGTTTTTT. Amino acids: CASSLNRGYTGELFF. J is TRBJ2-2 and V is TRBV11-3, with 8 bases identical to TRBD1. The germline V gene encodes CDR1 SGHNT and CDR2 YENEEA. This CDR3 has 15 residues. V lost 5 bases, J lost 3 bases, and 5 bases stayed unmatched.